The 7 T cell receptor beta chains given below trace back to one sample, sequenced in a study of CD8+ T cells in alopecia areata. Stated treatment: oral pan-JAK inhibitor, 5-10 mg twice daily. As the sequencing template, cDNA was produced by extracting RNA and reverse transcribing it. Generated by immunoSEQ multiplex PCR, the TCRdb table keeps only in-frame clones and is missing some. The repertoire holds about 220,000 clones, with around three fifths as singletons. Sequenced material: CD4+ T cells sorted from blood, taken at week 4, from a patient treated with tofacitinib. Receptors were obtained from a human donor with alopecia areata.

The rearrangement links TRBV25-1 to TRBJ1-6; D ambiguous. Germline CDR1 reads MGHDK; CDR2 reads SYGVNS. V was pared by 0 bases and J by 5 bases, with 5 bases between. This CDR3 region has 14 residues. The CDR3 loop is CASSEYRDNSPLHF. The CDR3, as DNA: TGTGCCAGCAGTGAATATCGGGATAATTCACCCCTCCACTTT. The variable domain in full, with the rest retrieved from reference TRBV25-1 and TRBJ1-6, is EADIYQTPRYLVIGTGKKITLECSQTMGHDKMYWYQQDPGMELHLIHYSYGVNSTEKGDLSSESTVSRIRTEHFPLTLESARPSHTSQYLCASSEYRDNSPLHFGNGTRLTVT.

This chain links TRBV15 with TRBJ1-5; 7 bases are shared with TRBD1. After removal of 6 bases from V and 7 bases from J, the junction contained 18 bases not matched to a gene. This CDR3 spans 17 amino acids. The germline V gene has CDR1 LNHNV and CDR2 YYDKDF (reference sequence). CDR3 nucleotides: TGTGCCACCAGATCGGCGACAGGGCTTGGTTCAGTCCAGCCCCAGCATTTT. Encoded protein: CATRSATGLGSVQPQHF.

The chain is built from TRBV2 and TRBJ1-1; 9 bases align to TRBD1. The germline V gene encodes CDR1 SNHLY and CDR2 FYNNEI. V shed 8 bases, J shed 3 bases, and the junction held 4 bases outside the gene matches. The CDR3 length is 13 residues. In DNA form, the CDR3 reads TGTGCCAGCGGACGACAGGGGGACACTGAAGCTTTCTTT. It codes for CASGRQGDTEAFF. Combining the CDR3 with reference TRBV2 and TRBJ1-1 gives the whole variable domain EPEVTQTPSHQVTQMGQEVILRCVPISNHLYFYWYRQILGQKVEFLVSFYNNEISEKSEIFDDQFSVERPDGSNFTLKIRSTKLEDSAMYFCASGRQGDTEAFFGQGTRLTVV.

This rearrangement joins TRBV29-1 to TRBJ1-2, with D perhaps TRBD1 (5 bases). Germline CDR1 and CDR2: SQVTM and ANQGSEA. The CDR3 length is 12 residues. V was shortened by 6 bases and J by 8 bases, with 16 bases between the two germline ends. The CDR3 loop reads CSVDSQGYGYTF. CDR3 DNA: TGCAGCGTAGATTCCCAGGGTTACGGCTACACCTTC.

The chain recombines TRBV20-1 with TRBJ1-3, with no clear D. The CDR3 covers 11 residues. V was cut by 7 bases and J by 7 bases, with 11 bases left in between. The germline gives CDR1 DFQATT, CDR2 SNEGSKA (reference sequence). CDR3 DNA: TGCAGTGTGGCAGTAAGGAACACCATATATTTT. Protein sequence: CSVAVRNTIYF.

There are a few counts of this clone. The chain uses TRBV2 and TRBJ2-7; D gene uncertain. CDR3 length: 11 residues. Trimming stripped 7 bases from V and 2 bases from J, with 6 bases between. Germline lookup yields CDR1 SNHLY and CDR2 FYNNEI. The CDR3 region is CASTTTYEQYF. The CDR3 DNA is TGTGCCAGCACTACCACCTACGAGCAGTACTTC.

V usage is TRBV29-1 and J usage is TRBJ1-1; weak D call: TRBD1 (6 bases). CDR1 and CDR2 from the germline V gene are SQVTM and ANQGSEA. Trimming left V 4 bases short and J 2 bases short, with 8 bases between. CDR3 length: 12 residues. CDR3 sequence: CSVGGPNTEAFF. CDR3 nucleotides: TGCAGCGTTGGGGGGCCTAACACTGAAGCTTTCTTT.